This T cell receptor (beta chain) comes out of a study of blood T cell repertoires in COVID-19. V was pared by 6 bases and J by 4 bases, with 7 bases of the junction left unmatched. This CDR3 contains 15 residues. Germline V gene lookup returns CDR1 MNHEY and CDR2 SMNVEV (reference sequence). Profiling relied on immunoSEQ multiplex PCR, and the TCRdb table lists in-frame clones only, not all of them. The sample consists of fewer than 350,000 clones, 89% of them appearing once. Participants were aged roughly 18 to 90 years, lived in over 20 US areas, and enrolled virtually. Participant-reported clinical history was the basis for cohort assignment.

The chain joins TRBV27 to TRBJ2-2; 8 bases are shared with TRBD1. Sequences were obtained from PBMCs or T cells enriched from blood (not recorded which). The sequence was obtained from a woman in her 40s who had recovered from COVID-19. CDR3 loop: CASRRDRGSTGELFF. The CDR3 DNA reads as TGTGCCAGCAGACGAGACAGGGGAAGCACCGGGGAGCTGTTTTTT.